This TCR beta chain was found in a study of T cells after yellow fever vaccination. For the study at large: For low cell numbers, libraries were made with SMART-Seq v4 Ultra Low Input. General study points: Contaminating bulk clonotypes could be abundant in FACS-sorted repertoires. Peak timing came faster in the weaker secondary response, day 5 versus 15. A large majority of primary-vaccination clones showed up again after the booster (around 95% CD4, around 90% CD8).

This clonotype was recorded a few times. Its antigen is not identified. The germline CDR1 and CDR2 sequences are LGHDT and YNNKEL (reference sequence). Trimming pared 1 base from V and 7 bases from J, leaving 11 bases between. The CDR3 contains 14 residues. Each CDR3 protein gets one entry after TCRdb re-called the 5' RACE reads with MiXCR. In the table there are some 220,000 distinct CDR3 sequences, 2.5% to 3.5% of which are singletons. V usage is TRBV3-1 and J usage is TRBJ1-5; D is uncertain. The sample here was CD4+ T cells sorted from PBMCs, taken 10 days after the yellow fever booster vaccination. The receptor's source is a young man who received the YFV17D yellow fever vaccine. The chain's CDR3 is CASSQGRGHQPQHF. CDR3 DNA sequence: TGTGCCAGCAGCCAAGGAAGAGGTCACCAGCCCCAGCATTTT.